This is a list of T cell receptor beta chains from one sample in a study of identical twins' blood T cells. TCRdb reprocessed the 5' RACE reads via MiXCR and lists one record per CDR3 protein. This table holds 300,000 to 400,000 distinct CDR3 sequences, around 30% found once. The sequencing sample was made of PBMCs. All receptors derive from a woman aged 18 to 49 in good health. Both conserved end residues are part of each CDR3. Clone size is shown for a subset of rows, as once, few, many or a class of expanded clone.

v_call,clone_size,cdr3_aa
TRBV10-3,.,CSITPSWSRTNEQYF
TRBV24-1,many,CATSDSRAYSYNEQFF
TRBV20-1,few,CIPKQDGDTQYF
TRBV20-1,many,CSARGGSTGELFF
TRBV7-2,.,CASSSRFTEAFF
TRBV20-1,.,CSDRDRGAREAFF
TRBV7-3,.,CASSFNFRDRAGSNQPQHF
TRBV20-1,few,CSGWEHNEQFF
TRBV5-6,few,CASSIRGGPQHF
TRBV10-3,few,CAISVTGEYNEQFF
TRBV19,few,CASSMGQAISQPQHF
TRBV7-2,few,CASSRRLAGGDEQFF
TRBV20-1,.,CSARVKGTYNSPLHF
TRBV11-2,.,CASSLLRGEFDEQFF
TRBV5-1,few,CASSLFAGGGGTDTQYF
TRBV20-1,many,CSARDRRGGTEAFF
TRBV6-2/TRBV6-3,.,CASSFGTGGYEQYF
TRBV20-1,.,CSARVQGGEKLFF
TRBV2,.,CAGEGFRQGLYGYTF
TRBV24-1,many,CATSDLLGEQYF
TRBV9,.,CASSAPGTAFLEF
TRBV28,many,CASRAGVEAFF
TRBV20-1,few,CSARDPGSDTQYF
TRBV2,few,CASNVRSYLFF
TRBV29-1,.,CSVAKGRNTEAFF
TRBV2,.,CASSEEYTQYF
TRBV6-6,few,CASSYSQNTGELFF
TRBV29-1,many,CSVADRSNQPQHF
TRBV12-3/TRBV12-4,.,CASSLERYEQFF
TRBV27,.,CASRQGTGSPLHF
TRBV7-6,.,CASSLVPQGGGSNEQFF
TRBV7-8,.,CASSWRTKGGELFF
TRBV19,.,CASSIGVRGEAFF
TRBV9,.,CASSVEVNQPQHF
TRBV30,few,CAWSGHWGPNTEAFF
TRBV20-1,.,CSASLLGQGEDSGYTF
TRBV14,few,CASSHGAGEKLFF
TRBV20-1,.,CSVRQEVSGNTIYF
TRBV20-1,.,CSARDLGGTQYF
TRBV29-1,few,CSVGVGSAFF
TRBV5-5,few,CASSQLVTSGRLDEQFF
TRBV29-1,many,CSVEWSRSSTEAFF
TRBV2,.,CASSEALKGEQFF
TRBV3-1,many,CASSQWRQGEPFF
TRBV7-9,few,CASSFSGQKETQYF
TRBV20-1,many,CSARPPRAKNIQYF
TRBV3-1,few,CASRLSGRAYNEQFF